This T cell receptor beta chain was sequenced during a study of beta chain features in type 1 diabetes. Reverse transcription of all isolated RNA meant that expressed TCRB transcripts were sequenced. The repertoire was sequenced with immunoSEQ multiplex PCR; TCRdb's copy has only in-frame clones and lacks some. The data show about half a million clones, 30% seen once. Only a few counts were recorded for this clone. Its target is not known. Study outcomes and limitations: The study notes PCR might favor shorter templates equally in patients and controls. The VDJ junctions of type 1 diabetes patients carried fewer insertions and more deletions.

Trimming left V 0 bases short and J 2 bases short, with 10 bases between. This CDR3 region has 15 residues. Germline values: CDR1 SGHRS, CDR2 YFSETQ. CD45RO/CCR7/CD25/CD127/CD95/CD27 sorting isolated CD4+ naive, central memory, regulatory and stem cell-like memory cells. The chain employs TRBV5-1 and TRBJ2-3, with D tentatively TRBD1 (6 bases). This receptor was taken from a man aged 18-30 years in good health. The sample consisted of naive CD4+ T cells from blood. The chain's CDR3 is CASSLVDRATDTQYF. Here the CDR3 DNA reads TGCGCCAGCAGCTTGGTGGACAGAGCCACAGATACGCAGTATTTT.